The sample holds many counts of the clone carrying this T cell receptor beta chain. V was shortened by 2 bases and J by 2 bases, with 10 bases between the two germline ends. The germline gives CDR1 MNHEY, CDR2 SVGEGT. CDR3 length: 14 amino acids. TCRdb processed the 5' RACE reads anew with MiXCR; each CDR3 protein has one entry. The sample contains 80,000 to 100,000 distinct CDR3 sequences, roughly 5.2% of which appear only once. The data were taken from a study of T cells after yellow fever vaccination. Study-wide background: Preparing low-cell-number fractions relied on SMART-Seq v4 Ultra Low Input.

Material: CD8+ T cells sorted from PBMCs, obtained 10 days after the yellow fever booster vaccination. The gene calls are TRBV6-2 or TRBV6-3 and TRBJ2-7; D uncertain. This clonotype was sampled from a man younger than 35 who received the YFV17D yellow fever vaccine. This CDR3 reads CASSYDTTTYEQYV. The CDR3, as DNA: TGTGCCAGCAGTTACGATACCACTACCTACGAGCAGTACGTC.